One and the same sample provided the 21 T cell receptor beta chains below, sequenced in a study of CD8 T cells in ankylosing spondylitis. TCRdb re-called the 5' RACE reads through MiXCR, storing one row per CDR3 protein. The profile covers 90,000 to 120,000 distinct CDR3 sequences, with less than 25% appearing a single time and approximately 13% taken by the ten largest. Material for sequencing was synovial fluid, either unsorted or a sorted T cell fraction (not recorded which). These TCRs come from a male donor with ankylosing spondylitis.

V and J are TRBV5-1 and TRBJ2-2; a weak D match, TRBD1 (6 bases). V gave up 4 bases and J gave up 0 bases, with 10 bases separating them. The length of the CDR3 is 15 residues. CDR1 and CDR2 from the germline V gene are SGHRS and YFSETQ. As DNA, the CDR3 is TGCGCCAGCAGCCCGGACAGTGCGAACACCGGGGAGCTGTTTTTT. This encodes CASSPDSANTGELFF. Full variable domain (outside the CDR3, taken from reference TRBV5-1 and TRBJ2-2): KAGVTQTPRYLIKTRGQQVTLSCSPISGHRSVSWYQQTPGQGLQFLFEYFSETQRNKGNFPGRFSGRQFSNSRSEMNVSTLELGDSALYLCASSPDSANTGELFFGEGSRLTVL.

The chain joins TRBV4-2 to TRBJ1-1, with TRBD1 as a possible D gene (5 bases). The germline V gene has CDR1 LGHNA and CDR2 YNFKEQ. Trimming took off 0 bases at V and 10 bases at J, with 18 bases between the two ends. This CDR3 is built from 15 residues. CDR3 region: CASSQDNGGITGAFF. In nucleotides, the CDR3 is TGTGCCAGCAGCCAAGATAATGGGGGGATAACAGGAGCTTTCTTT.

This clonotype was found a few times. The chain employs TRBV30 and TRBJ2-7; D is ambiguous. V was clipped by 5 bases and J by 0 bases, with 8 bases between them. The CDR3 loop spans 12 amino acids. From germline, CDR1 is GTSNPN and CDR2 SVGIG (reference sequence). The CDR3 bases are TGTGCCTGGGTAAGGAGCTCCTACGAGCAGTACTTC. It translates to CAWVRSSYEQYF.

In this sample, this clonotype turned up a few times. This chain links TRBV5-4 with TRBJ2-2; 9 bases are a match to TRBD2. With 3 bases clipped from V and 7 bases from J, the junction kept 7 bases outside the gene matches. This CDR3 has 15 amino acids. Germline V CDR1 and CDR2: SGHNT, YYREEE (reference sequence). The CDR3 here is CASSSQREENGELFF. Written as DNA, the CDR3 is TGTGCCAGCAGCTCTCAGCGGGAGGAGAACGGGGAGCTGTTTTTT.

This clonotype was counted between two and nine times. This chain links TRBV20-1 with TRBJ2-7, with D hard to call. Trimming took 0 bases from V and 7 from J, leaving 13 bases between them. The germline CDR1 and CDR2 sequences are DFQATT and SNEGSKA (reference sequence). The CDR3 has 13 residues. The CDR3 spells CSARDPSSWEQYF. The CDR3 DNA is TGCAGTGCTAGAGATCCCTCGTCGTGGGAGCAGTACTTC.

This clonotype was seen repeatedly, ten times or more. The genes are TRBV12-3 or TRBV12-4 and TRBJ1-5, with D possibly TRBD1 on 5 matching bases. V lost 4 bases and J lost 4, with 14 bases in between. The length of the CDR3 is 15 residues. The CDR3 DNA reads TGTGCCAGCAGTTACGGTGGGGCCCGTAATCAGCCCCAGCATTTT. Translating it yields CASSYGGARNQPQHF.

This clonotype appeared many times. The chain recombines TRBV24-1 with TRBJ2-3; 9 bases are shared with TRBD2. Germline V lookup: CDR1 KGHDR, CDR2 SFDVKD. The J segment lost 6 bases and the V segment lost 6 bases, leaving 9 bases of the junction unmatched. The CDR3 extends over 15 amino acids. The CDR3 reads CATSKLAGAGDTQYF. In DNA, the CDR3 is TGTGCCACCAGTAAGTTAGCGGGAGCAGGGGATACGCAGTATTTT.

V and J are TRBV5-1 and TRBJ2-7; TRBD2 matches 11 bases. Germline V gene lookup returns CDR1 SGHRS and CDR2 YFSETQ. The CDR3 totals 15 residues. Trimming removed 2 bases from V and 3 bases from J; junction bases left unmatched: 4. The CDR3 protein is CASSLTSGGGYEQYV. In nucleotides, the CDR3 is TGCGCCAGCAGCTTAACTAGCGGGGGCGGCTACGAGCAGTACGTC.

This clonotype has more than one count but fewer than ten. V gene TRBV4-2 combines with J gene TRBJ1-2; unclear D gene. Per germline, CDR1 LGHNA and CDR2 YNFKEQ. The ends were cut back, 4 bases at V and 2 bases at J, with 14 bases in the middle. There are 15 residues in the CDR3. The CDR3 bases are TGTGCCAGCAGCCCGGAGCAGTTCGGGAACTATGGCTACACCTTC. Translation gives CASSPEQFGNYGYTF.

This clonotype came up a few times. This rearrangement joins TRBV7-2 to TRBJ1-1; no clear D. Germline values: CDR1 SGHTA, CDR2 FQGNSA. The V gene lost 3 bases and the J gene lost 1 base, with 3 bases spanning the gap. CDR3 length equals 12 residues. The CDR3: CASSFANTEAFF. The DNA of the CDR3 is TGTGCCAGCAGCTTCGCGAACACTGAAGCTTTCTTT.

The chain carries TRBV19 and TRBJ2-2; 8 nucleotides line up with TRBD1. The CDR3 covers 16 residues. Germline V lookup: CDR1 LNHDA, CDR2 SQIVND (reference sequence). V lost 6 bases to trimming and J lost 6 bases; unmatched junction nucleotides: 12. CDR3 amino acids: CASRDRRTGRPGELFF. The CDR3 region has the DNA TGTGCCAGTAGAGATCGGAGGACAGGGAGGCCCGGGGAGCTGTTTTTT.

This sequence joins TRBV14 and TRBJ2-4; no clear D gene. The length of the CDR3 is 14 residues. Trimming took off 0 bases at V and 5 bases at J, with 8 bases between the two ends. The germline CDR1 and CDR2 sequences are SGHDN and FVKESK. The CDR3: CASSQDLAQNIQYF. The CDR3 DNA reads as TGTGCCAGCAGCCAAGATCTGGCCCAAAACATTCAGTACTTC.

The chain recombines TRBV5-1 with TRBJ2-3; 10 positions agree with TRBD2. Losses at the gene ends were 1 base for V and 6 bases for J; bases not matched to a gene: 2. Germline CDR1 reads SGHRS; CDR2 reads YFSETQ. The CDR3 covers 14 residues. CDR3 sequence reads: CASSLTSGADTQYF. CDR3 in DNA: TGCGCCAGCAGCTTGACTAGCGGGGCGGATACGCAGTATTTT.

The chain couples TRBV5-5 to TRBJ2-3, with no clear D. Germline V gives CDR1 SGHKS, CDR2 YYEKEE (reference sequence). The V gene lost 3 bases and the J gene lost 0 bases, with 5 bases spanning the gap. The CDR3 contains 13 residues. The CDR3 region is CASSSPSTDTQYF. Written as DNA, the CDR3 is TGTGCCAGCAGCTCGCCTAGCACAGATACGCAGTATTTT.

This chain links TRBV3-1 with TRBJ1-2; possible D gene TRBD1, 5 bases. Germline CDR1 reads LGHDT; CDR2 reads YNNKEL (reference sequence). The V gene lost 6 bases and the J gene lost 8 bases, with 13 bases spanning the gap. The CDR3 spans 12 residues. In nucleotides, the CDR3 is TGTGCCAGCAGAGGGGCAGAGTCAGGCTACACCTTC. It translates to CASRGAESGYTF.

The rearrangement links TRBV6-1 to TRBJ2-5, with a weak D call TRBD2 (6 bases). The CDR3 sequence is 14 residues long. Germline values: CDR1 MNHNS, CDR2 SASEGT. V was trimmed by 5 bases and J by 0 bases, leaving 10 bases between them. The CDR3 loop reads CASSRGGNQETQYF. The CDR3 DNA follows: TGTGCCAGCAGTCGTGGGGGGAACCAAGAGACCCAGTACTTC.

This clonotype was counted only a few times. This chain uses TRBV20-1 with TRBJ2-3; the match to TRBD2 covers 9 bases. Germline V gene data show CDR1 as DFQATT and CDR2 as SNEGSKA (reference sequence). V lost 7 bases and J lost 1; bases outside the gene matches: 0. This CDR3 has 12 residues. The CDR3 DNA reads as TGCAGTGGGACTAGCGGCACAGATACGCAGTATTTT. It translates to CSGTSGTDTQYF.

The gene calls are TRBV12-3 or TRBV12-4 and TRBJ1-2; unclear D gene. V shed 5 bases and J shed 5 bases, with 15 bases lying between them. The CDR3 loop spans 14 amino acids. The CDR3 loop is CASSPSGSRYGYTF. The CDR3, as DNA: TGTGCCAGCAGTCCCAGCGGGTCCCGGTATGGCTACACCTTC.

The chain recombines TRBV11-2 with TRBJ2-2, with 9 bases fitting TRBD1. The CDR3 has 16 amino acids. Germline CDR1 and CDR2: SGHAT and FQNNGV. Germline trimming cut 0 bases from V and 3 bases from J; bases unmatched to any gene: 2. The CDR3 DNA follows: TGTGCCAGCAGCTTAGACACAGGGGGCGACACCGGGGAGCTGTTTTTT. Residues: CASSLDTGGDTGELFF.

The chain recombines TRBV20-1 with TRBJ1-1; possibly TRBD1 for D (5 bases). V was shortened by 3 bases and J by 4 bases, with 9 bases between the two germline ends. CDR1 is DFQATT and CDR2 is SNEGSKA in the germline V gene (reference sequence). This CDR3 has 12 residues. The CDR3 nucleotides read TGCAGTGCTAGTGAGGGGTTCACTGAAGCTTTCTTT. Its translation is CSASEGFTEAFF.

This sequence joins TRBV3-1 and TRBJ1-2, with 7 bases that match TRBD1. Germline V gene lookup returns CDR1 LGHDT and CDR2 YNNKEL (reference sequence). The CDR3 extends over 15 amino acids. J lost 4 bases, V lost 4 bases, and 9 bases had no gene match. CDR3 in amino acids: CASSPTAAGGYGYTF. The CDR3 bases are TGTGCCAGCAGCCCCACCGCGGCAGGGGGCTATGGCTACACCTTC. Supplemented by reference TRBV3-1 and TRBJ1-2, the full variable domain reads DTAVSQTPKYLVTQMGNDKSIKCEQNLGHDTMYWYKQDSKKFLKIMFSYNNKELIINETVPNRFSPKSPDKAHLNLHINSLELGDSAVYFCASSPTAAGGYGYTFGSGTRLTVV.